The source of this TCR beta chain is a study of read filtering for tumor transcriptome and immune sequencing. In its sample, this clonotype was seen many times. No antigen is known for it. General study findings and limits: About 81.9% of IR-seq clonotypes had one read, totaling roughly 3.5% of reads; RNA-seq: 74.6% and 44.6%. This fraction held mixed bone marrow immune cells after CD138-negative sorting.

This library used about 360 ng RNA and molecular barcoded adaptors spanning alpha/delta and beta/gamma chains. TCRdb reprocessed the reads with MiXCR, giving one entry per CDR3 protein. Of approximately 41,000 distinct CDR3 sequences in the sample, roughly an eighth were seen once. Bone marrow was sampled from every patient at the time of active disease. Sequencing input: a population of CD138-negative cells sorted from bone marrow. This receptor was taken from a donor at least 40 years old with multiple myeloma.

CDR3 loop: CASSSDRGYGYTF. In DNA form, the CDR3 reads TGTGCCAGCAGTTCTGACAGGGGCTATGGCTACACCTTC. The V gene is TRBV12-3 or TRBV12-4, the J gene TRBJ1-2, with 8 positions matching TRBD1. The CDR3 has 13 amino acids. Trimming took 4 bases from V and 4 from J; bases not matched to a gene: 2.